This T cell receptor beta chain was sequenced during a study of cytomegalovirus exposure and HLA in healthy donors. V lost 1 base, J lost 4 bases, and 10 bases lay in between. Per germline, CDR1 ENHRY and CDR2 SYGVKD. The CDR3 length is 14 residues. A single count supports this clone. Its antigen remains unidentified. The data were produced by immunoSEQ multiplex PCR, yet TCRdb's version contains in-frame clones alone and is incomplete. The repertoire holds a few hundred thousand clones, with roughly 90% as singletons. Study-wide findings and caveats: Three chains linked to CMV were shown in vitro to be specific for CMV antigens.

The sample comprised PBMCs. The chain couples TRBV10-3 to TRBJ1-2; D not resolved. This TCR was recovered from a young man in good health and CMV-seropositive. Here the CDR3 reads CAISEYNGGYGYTF. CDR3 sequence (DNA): TGTGCCATCAGTGAGTATAACGGAGGCTATGGCTACACCTTC.